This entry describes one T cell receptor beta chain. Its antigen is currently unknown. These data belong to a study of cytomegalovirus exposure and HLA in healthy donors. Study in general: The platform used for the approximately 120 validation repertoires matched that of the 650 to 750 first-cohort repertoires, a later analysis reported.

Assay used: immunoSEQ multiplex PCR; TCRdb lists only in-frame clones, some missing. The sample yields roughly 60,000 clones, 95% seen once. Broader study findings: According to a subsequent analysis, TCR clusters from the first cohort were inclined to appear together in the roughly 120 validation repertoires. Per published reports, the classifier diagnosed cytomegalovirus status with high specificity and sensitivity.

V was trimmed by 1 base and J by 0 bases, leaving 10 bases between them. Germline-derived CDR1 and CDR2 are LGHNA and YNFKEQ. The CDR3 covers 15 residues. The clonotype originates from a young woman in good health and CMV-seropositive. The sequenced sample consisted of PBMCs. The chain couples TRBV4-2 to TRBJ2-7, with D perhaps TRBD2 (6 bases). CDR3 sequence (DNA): TGTGCCAGCAGCCAAGCAGGGACTGGCTCCTACGAGCAGTACTTC. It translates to CASSQAGTGSYEQYF.